The present entry profiles one T cell receptor (beta chain) with its context. Trimming cost V 2 bases and J 2 bases; bases outside gene matches: 8. Germline assignment: CDR1 SGDLS and CDR2 YYNGEE. The length of the CDR3 is 16 residues. These data come from a study of control samples from healthy donors and cancer patients. Using immunoSEQ multiplex PCR, the repertoire was profiled, and TCRdb retains in-frame clones only, with some absent. The sample has roughly 43,000 clones, around 87% seen once. The sample comprised PBMCs. The TCR originated in an older woman with lung cancer. The chain couples TRBV9 to TRBJ2-7; 9 bases match TRBD2. The CDR3 spells CASSVSGGLATYEQYF. The CDR3, as DNA: TGTGCCAGCAGCGTCTCGGGTGGACTAGCGACCTACGAGCAGTACTTC.